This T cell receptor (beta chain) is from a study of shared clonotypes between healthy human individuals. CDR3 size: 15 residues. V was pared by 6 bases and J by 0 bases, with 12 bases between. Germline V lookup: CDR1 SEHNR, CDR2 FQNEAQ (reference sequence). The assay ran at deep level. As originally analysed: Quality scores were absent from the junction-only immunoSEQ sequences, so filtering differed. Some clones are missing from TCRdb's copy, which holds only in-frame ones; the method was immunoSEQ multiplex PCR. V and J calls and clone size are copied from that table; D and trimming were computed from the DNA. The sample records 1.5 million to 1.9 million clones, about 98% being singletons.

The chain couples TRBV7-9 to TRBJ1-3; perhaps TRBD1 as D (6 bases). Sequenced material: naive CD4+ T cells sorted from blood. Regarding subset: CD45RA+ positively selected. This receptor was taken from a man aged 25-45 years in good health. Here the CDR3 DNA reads TGTGCCAGCAGGGATGGGACACACTCTGGAAACACCATATATTTT. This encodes CASRDGTHSGNTIYF.